This T cell receptor (beta chain) is drawn from a study of immune evolution from preneoplasia to lung adenocarcinoma (dated by TCRdb to the early 2020s). Regarding the complete study: No AAH lesions showed HLA loss of heterozygosity, compared with 6% to 8% of AIS, over 12% of MIA and approximately 30% of ADC lesions. POLYSOLVER was used to infer class I HLA alleles from exome data, and LOHHLA was used to detect allele-specific HLA loss. A total of fewer than 60 patients contributed TCR sequencing data. The study reported that approximately 98 samples were used for TCR sequencing. The study used immune gene expression, TCR sequencing and multiplex immunofluorescence to profile the immune contexture of lung adenocarcinoma precursors and invasive adenocarcinoma. The immune data were integrated with whole exome sequencing and methylation data from the same cohort of nodules. The overall cohort was made up of over 40 patients with pulmonary nodules who had surgical resection. Sample size was based on specimen availability rather than a prior power calculation. Resected precursor lesions (AAH, AIS, MIA) and invasive adenocarcinomas were compared against paired morphologically normal lung tissue.

Resection was performed on patients in Japan or China between 2014 and 2017. The histologic diagnosis of each case was independently confirmed on H&E slides by two lung cancer pathologists. For nucleic acid extraction, premalignant or tumor cells were enriched by macro-dissection following pathologic assessment. DNA was isolated from FFPE tissue using the AllPrep DNA/RNA FFPE Kit. From the cysteine through the phenylalanine, the CDR3 covers 15 amino acids. Only the CDR3 region is kept as DNA, spanning 45 bases read in frame from base 1. CDR1 and CDR2 were assigned from the germline V gene (reference sequence) as SGHAT and FQDESV. Trimming leaves V shorter by 3 bases and J shorter by 7 bases, with the junction holding 10 bases beyond the gene matches. Notes on this clone: Its antigen specificity is not known. Per-base quality was not reported, and no clone a single base away is much larger than it.

Using the immunoSEQ hsTCRbeta Kit, TCR beta CDR3 regions were sequenced from DNA. The paper's data handling went like this. TCR sequencing data were analysed with the ImmunoSEQ Analyzer. T cell clonality was calculated on productive rearrangements as 1 minus Pielou's evenness. T cell diversity was measured with the inverse Simpson index on productive templates. T cell density was expressed as TCR beta template counts normalized to usable DNA, with usable DNA estimated by amplifying and sequencing housekeeping genes. TCR metrics were compared across histologic stages using two-sided Kruskal-Wallis tests. Drawn from immuneACCESS, this table holds only the in-frame rearrangements with V and J called that TCRdb kept. Clones are partly lost; checked studies trace under half to an unresolved V gene and leave the rest unexplained. Clone size and the V and J calls come from that table; the DNA yielded D and trimming. Across this sample there are some 5,000 clones, with 76% seen only once. Under 8.5% of the sample lies in the top ten.

Findings and caveats that apply to the study as a whole: Normal lung had the highest top T cell clone frequencies, which appeared to decline progressively from AAH through AIS, MIA and invasive adenocarcinoma. Clonality was highest in normal lung, while later-stage lesions appeared to show lower clonality but higher T cell density and diversity. Because all patients were from Japan and China, applicability to Western populations was uncertain. The findings were based on association rather than direct causation, and larger cohorts with long-term follow-up and longitudinal biopsies were deemed needed. The highest T cell clonality was observed in KRAS-mutant nodules compared with EGFR-mutant or double wild-type lesions.

The sequence joins TRBV11-1 to TRBJ2-5; 8 bases in the junction line up with TRBD2. This receptor was taken from an older person with lung adenocarcinoma. Material for sequencing was FFPE minimally invasive lung adenocarcinoma tissue. What the cell subset or site label conveys for this sample: micro-invasive lung adenocarcinoma (MIA). At the DNA level, the sequence is TGTGCCAGCAGCTTCATTAGCGGGATCGGGGGGACCCAGTACTTC. Its protein product is CASSFISGIGGTQYF.